This passage covers 23 T cell receptor beta chains from one sample sequenced in a study of T cell responses to AZD1222 COVID-19 vaccine. Libraries were prepared by immunoSEQ multiplex PCR; TCRdb keeps only in-frame clonotypes and omits some of them. The data show over 65,000 clones, more than 80% seen once. The sample in question was peripheral blood, obtained on day 0 of AZD1222 vaccination. The receptor source for this set is an adult in good health.

The gene calls are TRBV10-1 and TRBJ2-7; D possibly matches TRBD1 or TRBD2 (5 bases each). Germline lookup yields CDR1 WNHNN and CDR2 SYGVQD (reference sequence). The CDR3 sequence is 14 residues long. V dropped 8 bases and J dropped 4 bases, with 18 bases sitting between them. In DNA, the CDR3 is TGCGCCAGCCGCTTAAGACAGCCGGGGTACGAGCAGTACTTC. Protein: CASRLRQPGYEQYF.

This clone was counted once. This chain links TRBV19 with TRBJ1-2; D is possibly TRBD1 (5 bases). Trimming stripped 5 bases from V and 7 bases from J, with 20 bases between. This CDR3 has 15 residues. Germline assignment: CDR1 LNHDA and CDR2 SQIVND (reference sequence). CDR3 sequence reads: CASSLPGEEAGGYTF. The CDR3 coding sequence is TGTGCCAGTAGTCTCCCGGGGGAGGAGGCCGGTGGCTACACCTTC.

The gene calls are TRBV2 and TRBJ1-2; D is ambiguous. Germline lookup yields CDR1 SNHLY and CDR2 FYNNEI. This CDR3 comprises 12 residues. V was cut by 3 bases and J by 4 bases, with 6 bases left in between. The CDR3, as DNA: TGTGCCAGCAGTGACCGAGTCTATGGCTACACCTTC. It translates to CASSDRVYGYTF.

This chain connects TRBV15 to TRBJ1-4; the match to TRBD1 covers 7 bases. Losses at the gene ends were 4 bases for V and 7 bases for J; bases not matched to a gene: 6. CDR3 length equals 14 residues. Germline V CDR1 and CDR2: LNHNV, YYDKDF (reference sequence). CDR3 region: CATSTRQGAEKLFF. The CDR3 DNA follows: TGTGCCACCAGCACCCGACAGGGTGCTGAAAAACTGTTTTTT.

V usage is TRBV18 and J usage is TRBJ2-7; D gene ambiguous. Trimming shortened V by 3 bases and J by 12 bases, and 18 bases separated the two germline ends. The germline gives CDR1 KGHSH, CDR2 LQKENI. This CDR3 has 13 amino acids. The CDR3, as DNA: TGTGCCAGCTCACCGAACTCCCAGGAGCAATGGTACTTC. Its protein is CASSPNSQEQWYF. Supplemented by reference TRBV18 and TRBJ2-7, the full variable domain reads NAGVMQNPRHLVRRRGQEARLRCSPMKGHSHVYWYRQLPEEGLKFMVYLQKENIIDESGMPKERFSAEFPKEGPSILRIQQVVRGDSAAYFCASSPNSQEQWYFGPGTRLTVT.

The chain recombines TRBV3-1 (or the pseudogene TRBV3-2) with TRBJ1-1, with a possible D match to TRBD1 (5 bases). V shed 0 bases and J shed 1 base, with 15 bases lying between them. Germline V CDR1 and CDR2: LGHDT, YNNKEL (reference sequence). This CDR3 contains 17 residues. This chain's CDR3 is CASSQEGVGQGNTEAFF. In DNA form, the CDR3 reads TGTGCCAGCAGCCAAGAAGGGGTTGGGCAGGGGAACACTGAAGCTTTCTTT.

This clone showed up just once. The rearrangement uses TRBV2 and TRBJ1-5, with D uncertain. Germline CDR1 SNHLY, CDR2 FYNNEI. The CDR3 extends over 14 amino acids. Trimming took 7 bases from V and 0 from J, leaving 10 bases between them. The CDR3 DNA reads TGTGCCAGCACTGCCAGTCTTAGCAATCAGCCCCAGCATTTT. This sequence encodes CASTASLSNQPQHF. Variable domain in full (rest from reference TRBV2 and TRBJ1-5): EPEVTQTPSHQVTQMGQEVILRCVPISNHLYFYWYRQILGQKVEFLVSFYNNEISEKSEIFDDQFSVERPDGSNFTLKIRSTKLEDSAMYFCASTASLSNQPQHFGDGTRLSIL.

The chain combines TRBV7-3 with TRBJ2-3, with TRBD2 matching over 7 bases. CDR1 is SGHTA and CDR2 is FQGTGA in the germline V gene. CDR3 size: 18 residues. Trimming took 4 bases from V and 3 from J; bases not matched to a gene: 16. The CDR3 DNA reads TGTGCCAGCAGCTCGCCGTCACTAGCGAATTCTCGTACAGATACGCAGTATTTT. It is translated as CASSSPSLANSRTDTQYF. The complete variable domain, with remaining parts taken from reference TRBV7-3 and TRBJ2-3, reads GAGVSQTPSNKVTEKGKYVELRCDPISGHTALYWYRQSLGQGPEFLIYFQGTGAADDSGLPNDRFFAVRPEGSVSTLKIQRTERGDSAVYLCASSSPSLANSRTDTQYFGPGTRLTVL.

The rearrangement links TRBV4-2 to TRBJ2-5; 8 nucleotides line up with TRBD2. CDR1 is LGHNA and CDR2 is YNFKEQ in the germline V gene. The CDR3 is 15 residues long. V lost 5 bases to trimming and J lost 5 bases; unmatched junction nucleotides: 10. CDR3 sequence: CASSGNGGAGETQYF. Written as DNA, the CDR3 is TGTGCCAGCAGCGGAAACGGGGGGGCCGGGGAGACCCAGTACTTC.

The V call is TRBV23-1, the J call TRBJ1-1, with TRBD1 matching 8 bases. TRBV23-1 is flagged as an ORF with uncertain function. After removal of 3 bases from V and 4 bases from J, the junction contained 10 bases not matched to a gene. The CDR3 covers 16 residues. The CDR3 DNA reads as TGCGCCAGCAGTCAGGGCCCACAGGGGGTATGCACTGAAGCTTTCTTT. Translation gives CASSQGPQGVCTEAFF.

The chain is built from TRBV4-1 and TRBJ1-2; D not certain. The CDR3 consists of 17 residues. Germline assignment: CDR1 MGHRA and CDR2 YSYEKL. The germline V and J ends were trimmed by 0 bases and 4 bases, with 18 bases remaining between them. CDR3 sequence (DNA): TGCGCCAGCAGCCAAGATCAAGTGAGGGAACGGGTCTATGGCTACACCTTC. The encoded protein is CASSQDQVRERVYGYTF.

The rearrangement uses TRBV9 and TRBJ1-2, with 10 positions matching TRBD1. The V gene's germline CDR1 is SGDLS and CDR2 YYNGEE. The J segment lost 4 bases and the V segment lost 3 bases, leaving 0 bases of the junction unmatched. The CDR3 loop spans 13 amino acids. CDR3 protein: CASSGTGGYGYTF. The CDR3 DNA reads as TGTGCCAGCAGCGGGACAGGGGGCTATGGCTACACCTTC.

The V and J genes are TRBV5-1 and TRBJ1-1, with 7 bases identical to TRBD1. The J segment lost 5 bases and the V segment lost 3 bases, leaving 10 bases of the junction unmatched. CDR3 length: 15 amino acids. CDR1 and CDR2 (germline): SGHRS, YFSETQ. The CDR3 loop reads CASSSSPGQKTEAFF. CDR3 DNA sequence: TGCGCCAGCAGCTCTTCCCCGGGACAGAAGACTGAAGCTTTCTTT.

This sequence joins TRBV15 and TRBJ1-5; no definite D call. CDR3 length: 17 residues. CDR1 and CDR2 (germline): LNHNV, YYDKDF (reference sequence). The V and J ends lost 1 base and 4 bases respectively, with 17 bases between them. CDR3 bases: TGTGCCACCAGCAGAGGTTTAAGCGAAACTAGAAATCAGCCCCAGCATTTT. Translated: CATSRGLSETRNQPQHF.

About this clone itself: Other DNA variants within this sample encode the same CDR3. The CDR3 coding sequence is TGTGCCAGCAGCTTAGCTGGAGGGTATGGCTACACCTTC. It is translated as CASSLAGGYGYTF. The chain uses TRBV7-2 and TRBJ1-2, with unresolved D. The CDR3 sequence is 13 residues long. With 0 bases removed from V and 5 bases from J, the gap between germline ends came to 7 bases. Germline CDR1 SGHTA, CDR2 FQGNSA.

This clone was seen only once. The genes are TRBV6-5 and TRBJ2-7; D tentatively fits TRBD1 or TRBD2 (6 bases each). This CDR3 has 11 residues. The ends were cut back, 11 bases at V and 6 bases at J, with 14 bases in the middle. CDR1 and CDR2 (germline): MNHEY, SVGAGI. The CDR3 here is CAVGGQFEQYF. DNA for the CDR3: TGTGCCGTCGGGGGCCAGTTCGAGCAGTACTTC.

V is TRBV11-2 and J is TRBJ1-1; 7 bases map to TRBD1. The CDR3 sequence is 14 residues long. CDR1 is SGHAT, CDR2 FQNNGV, per germline. V lost 4 bases to trimming and J lost 4 bases; unmatched junction nucleotides: 6. DNA for the CDR3: TGTGCCAGCAGCTGGGGGGACAGTTCCACTGAAGCTTTCTTT. Translated, it gives CASSWGDSSTEAFF.

The rearrangement uses TRBV30 and TRBJ2-7, with unresolved D. Germline V lookup: CDR1 GTSNPN, CDR2 SVGIG (reference sequence). The CDR3 consists of 12 residues. V dropped 0 bases and J dropped 4 bases, with 7 bases sitting between them. The CDR3 DNA is TGTGCCTGGAGTGTACTGGGTTACGAGCAGTACTTC. Amino acids: CAWSVLGYEQYF. Together with reference TRBV30 and TRBJ2-7, the CDR3 gives the full variable domain: SQTIHQWPATLVQPVGSPLSLECTVEGTSNPNLYWYRQAAGRGLQLLFYSVGIGQISSEVPQNLSASRPQDRQFILSSKKLLLSDSGFYLCAWSVLGYEQYFGPGTRLTVT.

V gene TRBV1 combines with J gene TRBJ2-2; TRBD2 is the table's D call and was not checked against the DNA. TRBV1 corresponds to a pseudogene. This CDR3 has 14 residues. As DNA, the CDR3 is TGCACCAGCAGCCAAGGGCGGGGCTTCGGGGAGCTGTTTTTT. Translated: CTSSQGRGFGELFF.

The gene calls are TRBV3-1 (or the pseudogene TRBV3-2) and TRBJ1-1; no clear D. Germline V gene data show CDR1 as LGHDT and CDR2 as YNNKEL (reference sequence). The CDR3 is made up of 15 amino acids. CDR3 nucleotide sequence: TGTGCTATAACGTCGGGCCTGCTGCCGAACACTGAAGCTTTCTTT. Its protein is CAITSGLLPNTEAFF.

The chain carries TRBV27 and TRBJ1-6; D is ambiguous. This CDR3 is built from 13 residues. CDR1 and CDR2 from the germline V gene are MNHEY and SMNVEV (reference sequence). Trimming removed 6 bases at V and 7 bases at J, with 10 bases between. CDR3 sequence: CASRKYENSPLHF. As DNA, the CDR3 is TGTGCCAGCAGAAAATACGAAAATTCACCCCTCCACTTT.

This clone was counted between two and nine times. The chain links TRBV27 to TRBJ2-2; TRBD2 is a possible D gene (6 bases). Trimming shortened V by 1 base and J by 6 bases, and 15 bases separated the two germline ends. Germline CDR1 MNHEY, CDR2 SMNVEV (reference sequence). This CDR3 comprises 16 residues. Here the CDR3 DNA reads TGTGCCAGCAGTTTATTCCCGGGGAGGTTGCCCGGGGAGCTGTTTTTT. It codes for CASSLFPGRLPGELFF.

This clone has a handful of counts. The rearrangement joins TRBV18 to TRBJ2-7, with D unresolved. The CDR3 spans 11 residues. The V and J ends lost 6 bases and 5 bases respectively, with 8 bases between them. Germline assignment: CDR1 KGHSH and CDR2 LQKENI. The CDR3 spells CASSWADEQYF. CDR3 bases: TGTGCCAGCTCCTGGGCCGACGAGCAGTACTTC.